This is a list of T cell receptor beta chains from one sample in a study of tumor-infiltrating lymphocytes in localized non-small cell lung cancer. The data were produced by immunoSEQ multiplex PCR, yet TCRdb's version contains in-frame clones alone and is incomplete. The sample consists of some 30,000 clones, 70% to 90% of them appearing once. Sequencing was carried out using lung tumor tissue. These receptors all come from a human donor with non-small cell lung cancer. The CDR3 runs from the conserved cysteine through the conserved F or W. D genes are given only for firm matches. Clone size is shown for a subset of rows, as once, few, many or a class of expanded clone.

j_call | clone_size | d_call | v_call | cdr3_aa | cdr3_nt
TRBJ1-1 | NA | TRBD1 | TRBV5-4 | CASSSRDRGLNTEAFF | TGTGCCAGCAGCTCCCGGGACAGGGGGTTGAACACTGAAGCTTTCTTT
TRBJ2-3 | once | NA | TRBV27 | CASSLRQTDTQYF | TGTGCCAGCAGTCTCAGACAGACAGATACGCAGTATTTT
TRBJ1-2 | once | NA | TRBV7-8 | CASSLNEGWYGYTF | TGTGCCAGCAGCTTAAATGAGGGGTGGTATGGCTACACCTTC
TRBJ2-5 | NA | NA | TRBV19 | CASRGFQETQYF | TGTGCCAGTAGGGGATTCCAAGAGACCCAGTACTTC
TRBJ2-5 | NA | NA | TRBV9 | CASSRDGQKQETQYF | TGTGCCAGCAGCAGGGATGGACAGAAACAAGAGACCCAGTACTTC
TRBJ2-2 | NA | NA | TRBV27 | CASSRANTGELFF | TGTGCCAGCAGTCGGGCGAACACCGGGGAGCTGTTTTTT
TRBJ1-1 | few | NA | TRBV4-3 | CASSQEGRGDTEAFF | TGCGCCAGCAGCCAAGAGGGCAGGGGAGACACTGAAGCTTTCTTT
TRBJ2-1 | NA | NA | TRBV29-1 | CSVGVGALYNEQFF | TGCAGCGTAGGGGTGGGGGCCCTATACAATGAGCAGTTCTTC
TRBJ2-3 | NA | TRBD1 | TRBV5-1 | CASSRDRDTDTQYF | TGCGCCAGCAGCCGGGACAGGGACACAGATACGCAGTATTTT
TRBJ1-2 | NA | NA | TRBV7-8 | CASSLFLRDRGANYGYTF | TGTGCCAGCAGCTTATTCCTCCGGGATAGGGGGGCTAACTATGGCTACACCTTC
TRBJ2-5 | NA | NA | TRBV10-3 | CAISESPSAIGETQYF | TGTGCCATCAGCGAGTCCCCCTCGGCCATAGGGGAGACCCAGTACTTC
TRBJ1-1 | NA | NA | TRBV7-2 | CAGLKNTEAFF | TGTGCTGGTTTGAAGAACACTGAAGCTTTCTTT
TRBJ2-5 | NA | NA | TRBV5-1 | CASSLGNREETQYF | TGCGCCAGCAGCTTGGGCAACAGGGAAGAGACCCAGTACTTC
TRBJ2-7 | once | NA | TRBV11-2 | CASSFSQQGTYEQYF | TGTGCCAGCAGCTTTAGCCAACAGGGCACCTACGAGCAGTACTTC
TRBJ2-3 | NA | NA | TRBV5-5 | CASSSGQHTDTQYF | TGTGCCAGCAGCTCCGGACAGCACACAGATACGCAGTATTTT
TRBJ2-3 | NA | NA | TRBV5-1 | CASSLAGTSTDTQYF | TGCGCCAGCAGCTTGGCCGGTACTAGCACAGATACGCAGTATTTT
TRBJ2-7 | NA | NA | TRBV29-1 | CSADLFRQYEQYF | TGCAGCGCAGACCTCTTTAGGCAATACGAGCAGTACTTC
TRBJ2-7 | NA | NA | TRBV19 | CASSKKAVSSYEQYF | TGTGCCAGTAGTAAAAAGGCGGTTAGCTCCTACGAGCAGTACTTC
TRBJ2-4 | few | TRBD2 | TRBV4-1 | CASSQERASGGPAKNIQYF | TGCGCCAGCAGCCAAGAGAGGGCTAGCGGGGGACCGGCCAAAAACATTCAGTACTTC
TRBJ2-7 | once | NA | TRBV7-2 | CASSLASTRTYEQYF | TGTGCCAGCAGCTTAGCCTCGACACGAACCTACGAGCAGTACTTC
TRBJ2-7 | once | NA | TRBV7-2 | CASSFGVAYEQYF | TGTGCCAGCAGCTTCGGGGTGGCCTACGAGCAGTACTTC
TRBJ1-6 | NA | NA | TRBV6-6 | CASTFAGGDSPLHF | TGTGCCAGCACCTTCGCGGGAGGCGATTCACCCCTCCACTTT
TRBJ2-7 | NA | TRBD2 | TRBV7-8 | CASSLGGGPYEQYF | TGTGCCAGCAGCTTAGGCGGGGGGCCCTACGAGCAGTACTTC
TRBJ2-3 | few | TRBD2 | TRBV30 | CAWSTTGGRDTQYF | TGTGCCTGGAGCACGACGGGGGGGCGGGATACGCAGTATTTT
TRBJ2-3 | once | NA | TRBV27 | CASSFIKDTQYF | TGTGCCAGCAGTTTTATAAAGGATACGCAGTATTTT
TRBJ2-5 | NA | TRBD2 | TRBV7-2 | CASSLAASGFLETQYF | TGTGCCAGCAGCTTAGCCGCTAGCGGGTTCTTAGAGACCCAGTACTTC
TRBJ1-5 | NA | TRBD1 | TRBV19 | CASSPGTGETQPQHF | TGTGCCAGTAGTCCCGGGACAGGGGAGACTCAGCCCCAGCATTTT
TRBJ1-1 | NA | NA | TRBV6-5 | CASSYTRTTNTEAFF | TGTGCCAGCAGTTACACCCGGACAACGAACACTGAAGCTTTCTTT
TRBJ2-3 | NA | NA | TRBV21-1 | CASSKGSSGGAGDTQYF | TGTGCCAGCAGCAAAGGGAGTAGCGGGGGGGCAGGAGATACGCAGTATTTT
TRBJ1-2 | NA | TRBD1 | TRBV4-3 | CASSQATGGNYGYTF | TGCGCCAGCAGCCAAGCCACAGGGGGCAACTATGGCTACACCTTC
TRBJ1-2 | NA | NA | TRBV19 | CASSIVGRSDGYTF | TGTGCCAGTAGTATAGTGGGGAGGTCGGATGGCTACACCTTC
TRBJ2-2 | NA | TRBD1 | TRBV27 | CASRQTGIGTGELFF | TGTGCCAGCAGGCAGACAGGGATCGGCACCGGGGAGCTGTTTTTT
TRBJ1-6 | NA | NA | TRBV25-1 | CASSDIRRGALHF | TGTGCCAGCAGTGATATAAGGAGGGGTGCCCTCCACTTT
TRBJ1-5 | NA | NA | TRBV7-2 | CASSLVGRGSGNQPQHF | TGTGCCAGCAGCTTAGTGGGCAGGGGCTCAGGCAATCAGCCCCAGCATTTT
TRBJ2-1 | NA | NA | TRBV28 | CASSLSNEQFF | TGTGCCAGCAGTTTAAGCAATGAGCAGTTCTTC
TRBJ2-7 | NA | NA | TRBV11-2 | CASSLRASLSYEQYF | TGTGCCAGCAGCCTCCGGGCCTCTCTCTCCTACGAGCAGTACTTC
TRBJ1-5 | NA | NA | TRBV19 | CASSAPRRAGNQPQHF | TGTGCCAGTAGCGCTCCGCGCAGGGCTGGCAATCAGCCCCAGCATTTT
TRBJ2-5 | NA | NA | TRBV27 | CASGRLTGLQETQYF | TGTGCCAGCGGTAGATTGACGGGGCTCCAAGAGACCCAGTACTTC
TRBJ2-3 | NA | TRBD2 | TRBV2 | CASSKTSGSTDTQYF | TGTGCCAGCAGTAAGACTAGCGGTAGCACAGATACGCAGTATTTT
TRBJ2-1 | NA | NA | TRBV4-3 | CASSQRRSYNEQFF | TGCGCCAGCAGCCAACGGCGGAGCTACAATGAGCAGTTCTTC
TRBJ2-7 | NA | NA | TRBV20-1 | CSARGRLEQYF | TGCAGTGCTCGGGGGCGGCTCGAGCAGTACTTC
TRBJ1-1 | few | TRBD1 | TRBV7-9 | CASSFYRGPDDTEAFF | TGTGCCAGCAGCTTCTACAGGGGGCCGGATGACACTGAAGCTTTCTTT
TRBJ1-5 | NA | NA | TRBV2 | CASSDREVNQPQHF | TGTGCCAGCAGTGACAGGGAGGTCAATCAGCCCCAGCATTTT
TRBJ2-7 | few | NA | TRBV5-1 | CASSLVPGSYEQYF | TGCGCCAGCAGCTTGGTGCCGGGTTCCTACGAGCAGTACTTC
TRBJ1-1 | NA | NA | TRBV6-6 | CASRYRRETSEAFF | TGTGCCAGCAGGTACCGCCGGGAGACCTCTGAAGCTTTCTTT
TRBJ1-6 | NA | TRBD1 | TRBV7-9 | CASTMAGGRSPLHF | TGTGCCAGCACCATGGCAGGGGGCCGTTCACCCCTCCACTTT
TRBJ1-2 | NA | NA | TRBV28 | CASTHPRVGYGYTF | TGTGCCAGCACCCACCCCAGGGTCGGCTATGGCTACACCTTC
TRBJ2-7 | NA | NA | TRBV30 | CAWSEESSYEQYF | TGTGCCTGGAGCGAAGAAAGCTCCTACGAGCAGTACTTC
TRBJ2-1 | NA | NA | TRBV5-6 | CASRSGSYNEQFF | TGTGCCAGCAGGTCGGGTAGCTACAATGAGCAGTTCTTC
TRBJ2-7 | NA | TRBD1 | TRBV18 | CASSVDRVFVPYEQYF | TGTGCCAGCTCAGTGGACAGGGTGTTCGTACCCTACGAGCAGTACTTC
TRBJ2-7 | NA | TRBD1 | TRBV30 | CAWSVDRDRAYYEQYF | TGTGCCTGGAGTGTTGACCGGGACAGGGCTTACTACGAGCAGTACTTC
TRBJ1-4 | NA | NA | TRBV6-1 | CASSDAPSEKLFF | TGTGCCAGCAGTGATGCCCCAAGCGAAAAACTGTTTTTT
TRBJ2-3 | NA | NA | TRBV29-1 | CSVGMGRDTQYF | TGCAGCGTCGGCATGGGGAGAGATACGCAGTATTTT